This T cell receptor (beta chain) was recorded in a study of OX40 agonist ivuxolimab in advanced cancers. This CDR3 spans 16 amino acids. Losses at the gene ends were 5 bases for V and 2 bases for J; bases not matched to a gene: 7. Germline V gives CDR1 MDHEN, CDR2 SYDVKM. Using immunoSEQ multiplex PCR, the repertoire was profiled, and TCRdb retains in-frame clones only, with some absent. The table records roughly 63,000 clones, roughly nine tenths of them present only once. In regard to this clone: Its antigen is undetermined.

Study-wide points: Circulating CD4+ and CD8+ T cells showed clonal expansion by week 6 at 0.1 to 3.0 mg/kg.

Anyone with autoimmune disease history or systemic immunosuppression was excluded. The chain has TRBV28 and TRBJ2-7, with 12 bases lining up with TRBD2. Sequences were derived from CD4+ or CD8+ T cells sorted from blood, sampled in a trial of the OX40 agonist ivuxolimab. The sequence derives from an adult with an advanced solid tumor such as melanoma, head and neck, liver or kidney cancer. The CDR3 loop is CASSPVWTSGAYEQYF. The CDR3 DNA reads as TGTGCCAGCAGTCCCGTCTGGACTAGCGGGGCCTACGAGCAGTACTTC.